This T cell receptor (beta chain) was sequenced in a study of blood T cell repertoires in COVID-19. TCRdb's copy holds only in-frame clones and misses some; the assay was immunoSEQ multiplex PCR. Among around 500,000 clones listed, approximately 91% were seen once. The J segment lost 7 bases and the V segment lost 3 bases, leaving 8 bases of the junction unmatched. There are 14 residues in the CDR3. Germline V CDR1 and CDR2: DFQATT, SNEGSKA (reference sequence). V is TRBV20-1 and J is TRBJ1-2; 10 bases are a match to TRBD1. The source material was PBMCs or T cells enriched from blood (not recorded which). This clonotype was obtained from a woman in her sixties or seventies who had recovered from COVID-19. The CDR3 here is CSASPRDRGGGYTF. As DNA, the CDR3 is TGCAGTGCTAGTCCGAGGGACAGGGGTGGTGGCTACACCTTC.